This T cell receptor (beta chain) was sequenced for a study of T cell responses to AZD1222 COVID-19 vaccine. The CDR3 is 14 residues long. Germline V lookup: CDR1 MDHEN, CDR2 SYDVKM. V was trimmed by 3 bases and J by 6 bases, leaving 15 bases between them. Here immunoSEQ multiplex PCR was the method, and the copy in TCRdb shows in-frame clones only, minus some. The data hold 86,000 or so clones, with more than 70% observed a single time. The sequenced sample was peripheral blood, obtained 28 days after the second AZD1222 dose. The sequence was obtained from an adult who received the AZD1222 COVID-19 vaccine. The V gene is TRBV28, the J gene TRBJ2-7; D ambiguous. CDR3 bases: TGTGCCAGCAGTTTCAGTGGTGGATACCGCGAGCAGTACTTC. Its translation: CASSFSGGYREQYF. Using reference TRBV28 and TRBJ2-7 for the parts outside the CDR3, the full variable domain is DVKVTQSSRYLVKRTGEKVFLECVQDMDHENMFWYRQDPGLGLRLIYFSYDVKMKEKGDIPEGYSVSREKKERFSLILESASTNQTSMYLCASSFSGGYREQYFGPGTRLTVT.